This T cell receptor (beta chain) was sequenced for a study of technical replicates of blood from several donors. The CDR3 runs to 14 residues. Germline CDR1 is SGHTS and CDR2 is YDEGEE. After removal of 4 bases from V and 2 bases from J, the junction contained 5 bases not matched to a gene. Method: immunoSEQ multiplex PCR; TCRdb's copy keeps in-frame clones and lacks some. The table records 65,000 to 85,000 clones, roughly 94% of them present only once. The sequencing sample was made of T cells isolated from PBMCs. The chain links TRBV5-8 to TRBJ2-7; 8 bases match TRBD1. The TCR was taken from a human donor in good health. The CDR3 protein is CASSPGTGTYEQYF. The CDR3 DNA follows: TGTGCCAGCAGCCCGGGGACAGGAACCTACGAGCAGTACTTC. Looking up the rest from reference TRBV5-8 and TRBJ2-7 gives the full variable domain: EAGVTQSPTHLIKTRGQQATLRCSPISGHTSVYWYQQALGLGLQFLLWYDEGEERNRGNFPPRFSGRQFPNYSSELNVNALELEDSALYLCASSPGTGTYEQYFGPGTRLTVT.